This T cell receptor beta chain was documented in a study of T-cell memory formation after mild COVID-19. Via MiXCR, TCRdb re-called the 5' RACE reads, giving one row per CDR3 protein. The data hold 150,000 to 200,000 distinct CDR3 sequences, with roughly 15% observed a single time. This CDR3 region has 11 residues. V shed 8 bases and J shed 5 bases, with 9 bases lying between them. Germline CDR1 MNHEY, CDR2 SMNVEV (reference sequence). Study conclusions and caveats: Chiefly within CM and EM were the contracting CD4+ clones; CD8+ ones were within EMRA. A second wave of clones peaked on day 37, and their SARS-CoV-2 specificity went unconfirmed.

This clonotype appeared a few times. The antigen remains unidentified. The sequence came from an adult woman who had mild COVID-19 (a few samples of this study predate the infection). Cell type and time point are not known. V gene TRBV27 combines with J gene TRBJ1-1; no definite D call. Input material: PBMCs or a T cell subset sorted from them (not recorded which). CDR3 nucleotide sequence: TGTGCCAGCGGAGAGACAACTGAAGCTTTCTTT. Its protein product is CASGETTEAFF.